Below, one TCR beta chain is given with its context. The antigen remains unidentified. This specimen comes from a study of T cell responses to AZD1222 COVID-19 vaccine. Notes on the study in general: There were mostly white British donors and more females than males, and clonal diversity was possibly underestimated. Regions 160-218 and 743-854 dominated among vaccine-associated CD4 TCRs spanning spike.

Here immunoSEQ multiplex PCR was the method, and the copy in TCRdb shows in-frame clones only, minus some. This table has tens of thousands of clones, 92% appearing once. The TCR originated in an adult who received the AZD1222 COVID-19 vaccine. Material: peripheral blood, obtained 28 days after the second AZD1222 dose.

The CDR3 sequence is CASRQYVWHHQPQHF. The DNA for the CDR3 is TGTGCCAGCAGGCAATACGTATGGCATCATCAGCCCCAGCATTTT. This rearrangement joins TRBV21-1 to TRBJ1-5; the table assigns TRBD1, which was not confirmed against the DNA. TRBV21-1 is a documented pseudogene. This CDR3 has 15 residues.